This is a list of T cell receptor beta chains from one sample in a study of blood T cell repertoires in COVID-19. Sequencing was performed with immunoSEQ multiplex PCR; in TCRdb, only in-frame clones are kept and a portion is missing. The sample lists around 220,000 clones; roughly 82% were seen once. The sequencing sample was made of peripheral blood. Receptors were obtained from a woman of 80 years or more with active or convalescent COVID-19. The CDR3 runs from the conserved cysteine through the conserved F or W. The D gene is left open where the match is weak. Clone size is not always given. Where it is, it says once, few, many or a class for expanded clones.

clone_size j_call v_call cdr3_length d_call cdr3_nt cdr3_aa
NA TRBJ1-4 TRBV19 14 TRBD1 TGTGCCAGTAAAACGACAGGGATTAATGAAAAACTGTTTTTT CASKTTGINEKLFF
NA TRBJ1-5 TRBV24-1 17 NA TGTGCCACCAGTACCGACAGGCCCGCTGATAGCAATCAGCCCCAGCATTTT CATSTDRPADSNQPQHF
NA TRBJ1-5 TRBV7-2 16 TRBD1 TGTGCCAGCAGCCCAGGACAGGGAAGCGGCAATCAGCCCCAGCATTTT CASSPGQGSGNQPQHF
NA TRBJ2-5 TRBV5-4 14 NA TGTGCCAGCAGCTTGGCTGGGAGTCAAGAGACCCAGTACTTC CASSLAGSQETQYF
NA TRBJ2-7 TRBV5-1 15 TRBD2 TGCGCCAGCAGTCAAACTAGCGGGAGCTCCTACGAGCAGTACTTC CASSQTSGSSYEQYF
NA TRBJ2-7 TRBV19 15 NA TGTGCCAGTAGCCGACCGGCGGCCCTTCCCTACGAGCAGTACTTC CASSRPAALPYEQYF
once TRBJ2-3 TRBV2 13 NA TGTGCCAGCGCGTTCCCCGGCACAGATACGCAGTATTTT CASAFPGTDTQYF
NA TRBJ2-7 TRBV9 16 TRBD1 TGTGCCAGCAGCGTAGGACAGGGACAGGGCTCCTACGAGCAGTACTTC CASSVGQGQGSYEQYF
NA TRBJ1-1 TRBV11-2 18 TRBD1 TGTGCCAGCAGCTCAGAACCCTGGACAGGGAAGGCGAACACTGAAGCTTTCTTT CASSSEPWTGKANTEAFF
NA TRBJ2-5 TRBV2 14 NA TGTGCCAGCAGTGAAGTAACAGCTCAAGAGACCCAGTACTTC CASSEVTAQETQYF
NA TRBJ2-3 TRBV9 15 NA TGTGCCAGCAGCGTAGCTCCATCAACTCAAGATACGCAGTATTTT CASSVAPSTQDTQYF
NA TRBJ2-2 TRBV19 15 TRBD2 TGTGCCAGTAGTGTGGCTAGCGGATACACCGGGGAGCTGTTTTTT CASSVASGYTGELFF
NA TRBJ2-1 TRBV27 18 TRBD2 TGTGCCAGCAGTCCAGACTACCCCGGACTAGCGGGAATGGGTGAGCAGTTCTTC CASSPDYPGLAGMGEQFF
NA TRBJ1-5 TRBV10-3 14 NA TGTGCCATCAGTGACAGGGTGAGCAATCAGCCCCAGCATTTT CAISDRVSNQPQHF
NA TRBJ2-7 TRBV4-1 16 TRBD2 TGCGCCAGCAGCCAAGGACTAGCGGGAGGGCTCTACGAGCAGTACTTC CASSQGLAGGLYEQYF
NA TRBJ2-7 TRBV20-1 15 TRBD2 TGCAGTGCTAGTTCGAGCGGGAGAAGACCCTACGAGCAGTACTTC CSASSSGRRPYEQYF
NA TRBJ1-4 TRBV11-2 15 TRBD1 TGTGCCAGCAGTAAAACCGGGACAGTACTTGAAAAACTGTTTTTT CASSKTGTVLEKLFF
NA TRBJ2-5 TRBV5-1 15 TRBD2 TGCGCCAGTAGAGAAGCGGGGGGGCCTCAAGAGACCCAGTACTTC CASREAGGPQETQYF
NA TRBJ2-3 TRBV19 13 NA TGTGCCAGTAGTATACGGGGTACAGATACGCAGTATTTT CASSIRGTDTQYF
NA TRBJ2-7 TRBV3-1/TRBV3-2 18 NA TGTGCCAGCAGCCAAGATCTGTCTCGGGGGAGTTTCGTTCACGAGCAGTACTTC CASSQDLSRGSFVHEQYF
NA TRBJ2-7 TRBV3-1/TRBV3-2 14 TRBD2 TGTGCCAGCAGCCAAGAGGGCCTAGCGGGAGTTCCGTACTTC CASSQEGLAGVPYF
NA TRBJ1-2 TRBV9 14 TRBD1 TGTGCCAGCAGTGACCGACAGGGATCATATGGCTACACCTTC CASSDRQGSYGYTF
NA TRBJ1-1 TRBV2 14 NA TGTGCCAGCCGGCCTTCCCGGGAGTACACTGAAGCTTTCTTT CASRPSREYTEAFF
NA TRBJ1-5 TRBV6-6 16 TRBD1 TGTGCCAGCAGTTCCCCCGTGACAGGGAACGATCAGCCCCAGCATTTT CASSSPVTGNDQPQHF
NA TRBJ1-4 TRBV18 13 NA TGTGCCAGCTCACCTCTTAGGGAGGAAAAACTGTTTTTT CASSPLREEKLFF
NA TRBJ2-2 TRBV5-1 17 TRBD2 TGCGCCAGCAGCCCCCAGCTCCAGCGGGGGGGCCCCGGGGAGCTGTTTTTT CASSPQLQRGGPGELFF
NA TRBJ2-1 TRBV5-6 16 TRBD1 TGTGCCAGCAGCTCCCGACAGGGAGTATCCTACAATGAGCAGTTCTTC CASSSRQGVSYNEQFF
NA TRBJ2-3 TRBV24-1 18 TRBD2 TGTGCCACCAGTGACCCAGGGACTAGCGGGGGGCCTCTGGATACGCAGTATTTT CATSDPGTSGGPLDTQYF
NA TRBJ2-1 TRBV4-2 16 TRBD2 TGTGCCAGCAGCCAAGGGGCGGGAGAGGGTTACAATGAGCAGTTCTTC CASSQGAGEGYNEQFF
few TRBJ1-2 TRBV4-1 15 NA TGCGCCAGCAGCCGAGACGACAGTCCTAACTATGGCTACACCTTC CASSRDDSPNYGYTF
few TRBJ1-1 TRBV5-1 14 TRBD1 TGCGCCAGCAGCAACCCGACAGGGGGCACTGAAGCTTTCTTT CASSNPTGGTEAFF
NA TRBJ2-2 TRBV19 14 TRBD1 TGTGCCAGCCGACAGGGGGCGGACACCGGGGAGCTGTTTTTT CASRQGADTGELFF
NA TRBJ1-1 TRBV6-4 13 NA TGTGCCAGCAGTGACCGGGGGGAAACTGAAGCTTTCTTT CASSDRGETEAFF
NA TRBJ1-1 TRBV14 14 TRBD1 TGTGCCAGCAGCCGATTACCGGGACAGACTGAAGCTTTCTTT CASSRLPGQTEAFF
NA TRBJ1-2 TRBV28 12 NA TGTGCCAGCAGTTTAAAGTGGGCCGGCTACACCTTC CASSLKWAGYTF
NA TRBJ2-2 TRBV19 16 TRBD1 TGTGCCAGTAGTCCCTGGACAGGGAAAATAACCGGGGAGCTGTTTTTT CASSPWTGKITGELFF
once TRBJ2-1 TRBV19 17 TRBD2 TGTGCCAGTAGTGAATTTAGCGGGGGTAGCTCCTACAATGAGCAGTTCTTC CASSEFSGGSSYNEQFF
NA TRBJ1-6 TRBV5-1 15 TRBD1 TGCGCCAGCAGCTTGGCCGGACAGGGGAATTCACCCCTCCACTTT CASSLAGQGNSPLHF
once TRBJ2-5 TRBV5-1 15 TRBD2 TGCGCCAGCAGCTTAGTGACTAGCGGGGTGGAGACCCAGTACTTC CASSLVTSGVETQYF
NA TRBJ2-1 TRBV10-3 15 TRBD2 TGTGCCATCAGTGAGCTTGGGACTAGCGAGAGAGAGCAGTTCTTC CAISELGTSEREQFF
NA TRBJ1-3 TRBV4-1 15 TRBD1 TGCGCCAGCAGACCTCAGGGGGCGCGGGGAAACACCATATATTTT CASRPQGARGNTIYF
NA TRBJ2-1 TRBV28 15 TRBD1 TGTGCCAGCAGTTTCCACGGACAGGGTGGTAATGAGCAGTTCTTC CASSFHGQGGNEQFF
NA TRBJ1-3 TRBV19 15 NA TGTGCCAGTAGGACCCCGGGATTCGCTGGAAACACCATATATTTT CASRTPGFAGNTIYF
NA TRBJ2-7 TRBV2 14 TRBD1 TGTGCCAGCAGGGCCCCGGGGACAGGGGGCGAGCAGTACTTC CASRAPGTGGEQYF
NA TRBJ1-2 TRBV5-6 17 NA TGTGCCAGCAGCTTGGGAAGCGGAGGGGACGAGAGCTATGGCTACACCTTC CASSLGSGGDESYGYTF
NA TRBJ1-5 TRBV5-4 15 NA TGTGCCAGCAGCTTGCAGGGAGGGAGCAATCAGCCCCAGCATTTT CASSLQGGSNQPQHF
NA TRBJ1-2 TRBV30 15 NA TGTGCCTTTGATAGGTACCCGAGACTTAACTATGGCTACACCTTC CAFDRYPRLNYGYTF
NA TRBJ2-7 TRBV19 15 TRBD1 TGTGCCAGTAGTTCCGGGACAGGGGTGATCAGCGAGCAGTACTTC CASSSGTGVISEQYF
NA TRBJ2-5 TRBV6-4 16 TRBD2 TGTGCCAGCAGTGCGCGGGGACTAGCGCCCGGGGAGACCCAGTACTTC CASSARGLAPGETQYF
NA TRBJ2-7 TRBV19 14 NA TGTGCCAGTAGTCGAGGGGCGGGATCCTACGAGCAGTACTTC CASSRGAGSYEQYF
NA TRBJ2-1 TRBV7-8 12 TRBD2 TGTGCCAGCAGCCTTAGCGGGAATGAGCAGTTCTTC CASSLSGNEQFF
NA TRBJ1-1 TRBV11-2 14 NA TGTGCCAGCAGCTTAGCTGGCGGGGTGAGTCAGTCTTTCTTT CASSLAGGVSQSFF
NA TRBJ1-2 TRBV6-5 14 NA TGTGCCAGCAGGTGGCAGGCCATCATGGTGGGCTACACCTTC CASRWQAIMVGYTF
NA TRBJ1-2 TRBV27 13 NA TGTGCCAGCAGTGCCCGGGACATCTATGGCTACACCTTC CASSARDIYGYTF
NA TRBJ1-6 TRBV18 16 TRBD1 TGTGCCAGCTCACAAAGGACAGGACGAAATAATTCACCCCTCCACTTT CASSQRTGRNNSPLHF
many TRBJ1-1 TRBV19 16 NA TGTGCCAGTAGTAGCCCCTCCCGACAGGAGTGGACTGAAGCTTTCTTT CASSSPSRQEWTEAFF
few TRBJ2-1 TRBV2 12 NA TGTGCCAGCAGACCAAGAGCTGGTGAGCAGTTCTTC CASRPRAGEQFF
once TRBJ2-1 TRBV5-6 13 NA TGTGCCAGCAGCCAAAAGGGGCACAATGAGCAGTTCTTC CASSQKGHNEQFF
NA TRBJ1-1 TRBV29-1 12 NA TGCAGCGTTCGGCAGGGGAGCACTGAAGCTTTCTTT CSVRQGSTEAFF
NA TRBJ1-5 TRBV19 15 TRBD1 TGTGCCAGTAGTACAGGACAGGGGCTATTACAGCCCCAGCATTTT CASSTGQGLLQPQHF